The entry below describes one T cell receptor (beta chain). As yet, its antigen is unknown. This sample is drawn from a study of blood T cells in healthy people across ages. Alongside a J-beta primer mix, a sample-barcoded 5' primer served in a second PCR lasting about 7 to 11 cycles. Each cDNA molecule was tagged by a template-switch adaptor that had 12 random nucleotides. One entry per CDR3 protein, called by TCRdb with MiXCR from the 5' RACE reads. The repertoire holds about 570,000 distinct CDR3 sequences, with about 25% as singletons. CDR1 is GTSNPN, CDR2 SVGIG, per germline (reference sequence). Between the trimmed V and J ends, which lost 2 bases and 4 bases, there was a span of 15 bases. The length of the CDR3 is 15 residues. Findings and caveats of the study: Age advanced and TCR beta diversity per million T cells fell, roughly linearly. In long-lived donors, naive CD4+ cell counts and diversity exceeded those of aged donors. When one million T cells were used, diversity estimates were thought to be underestimates.

The sequenced material came from blood. The rearrangement links TRBV30 to TRBJ2-1; TRBD1 or TRBD2 may be the D gene (6 bases each). This receptor was obtained from a woman in her 70s in good health. CDR3 nucleotides: TGTGCCTGGAGTCTGGGGGGCCCCCTTTACAATGAGCAGTTCTTC. This sequence encodes CAWSLGGPLYNEQFF.